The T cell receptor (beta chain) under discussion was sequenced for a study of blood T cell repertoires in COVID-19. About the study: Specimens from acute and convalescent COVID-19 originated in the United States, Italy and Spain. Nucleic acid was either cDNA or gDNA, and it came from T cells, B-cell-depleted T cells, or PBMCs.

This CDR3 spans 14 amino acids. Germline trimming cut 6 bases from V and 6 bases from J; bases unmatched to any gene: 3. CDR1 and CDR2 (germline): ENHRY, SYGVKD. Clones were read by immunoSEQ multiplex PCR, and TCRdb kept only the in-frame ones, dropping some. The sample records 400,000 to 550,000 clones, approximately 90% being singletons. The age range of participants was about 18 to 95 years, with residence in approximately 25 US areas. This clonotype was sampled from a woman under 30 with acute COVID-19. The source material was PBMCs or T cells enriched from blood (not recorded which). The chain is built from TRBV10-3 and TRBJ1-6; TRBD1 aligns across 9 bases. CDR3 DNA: TGTGCCATCAGAGGGGACAGGGCTAATTCACCCCTCCACTTT. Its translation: CAIRGDRANSPLHF.